This T cell receptor beta chain originates from a study of breast tumors, draining lymph nodes, adjacent tissues. Samples came from axillary lymph nodes draining the breast cancer. TCRdb ran MiXCR on the multiplex PCR reads and lists one entry per CDR3 protein. The table includes roughly 260,000 distinct CDR3 sequences, 30% detected once. The study, taken as a whole, reports: Most tumor T cells seemingly derive from lymph node, then expand in tumor. Compared with basal-like, luminal-like tumors shared significantly more repertoire with nontumor tissue.

This clonotype showed up many times. Its antigen is as yet unknown. The sample taken for sequencing was axillary lymph node tissue. The sequence was collected from a female donor with breast cancer. Some clones in this sample may be carry-over from other donors' samples.

The CDR3 DNA reads TGTGCCAGCAGCGCCACAGGGGATCGGAGAGATACGCAGTATTTT. Amino acid sequence: CASSATGDRRDTQYF. The chain has TRBV11-2 and TRBJ2-3; TRBD1 matches at 7 bases. This CDR3 is built from 15 residues. The germline V gene has CDR1 SGHAT and CDR2 FQNNGV. J gave up 5 bases and V 5 bases, and 10 bases lay outside the gene matches.